A selection of T cell receptor beta chains follows, all from one sample in a study of blood T cell repertoires in COVID-19. The assay was immunoSEQ multiplex PCR, and TCRdb's table has in-frame clones only and misses some. The table includes tens of thousands of clones, about 88% detected once. The sample consisted of peripheral blood. All receptors derive from a woman at least 80 years old with active or convalescent COVID-19. Each CDR3 is given with its conserved first and last residue. The order of the fields is V gene, J gene, CDR3 protein.

v_call: TRBV7-6; j_call: TRBJ2-3; cdr3_aa: CASSLTGLAGPDTQYF
v_call: TRBV19; j_call: TRBJ1-2; cdr3_aa: CASSSVDSYYGYTF
v_call: TRBV29-1; j_call: TRBJ1-1; cdr3_aa: CSVFDGYGTEAFF
v_call: TRBV16; j_call: TRBJ1-5; cdr3_aa: CASSRTGVVNQPQHF
v_call: TRBV9; j_call: TRBJ2-1; cdr3_aa: CASSVGTGALSSYNEQFF
v_call: TRBV19; j_call: TRBJ1-2; cdr3_aa: CASSMRNQNYGYTF
v_call: TRBV11-2; j_call: TRBJ2-5; cdr3_aa: CASSPKTGGETQYF
v_call: TRBV7-2; j_call: TRBJ1-6; cdr3_aa: CASSLGPLHYSPLHF
v_call: TRBV6-5; j_call: TRBJ2-7; cdr3_aa: CATSRGDEQYF
v_call: TRBV6-2/TRBV6-3; j_call: TRBJ2-3; cdr3_aa: CASSLILGVSTDTQYF
v_call: TRBV27; j_call: TRBJ1-6; cdr3_aa: CASRGLDRGSDSPLHF
v_call: TRBV7-3; j_call: TRBJ1-2; cdr3_aa: CASSLVQDRGYTF
v_call: TRBV27; j_call: TRBJ2-7; cdr3_aa: CASSFVQGANEQYF
v_call: TRBV19; j_call: TRBJ2-1; cdr3_aa: CASSTGMTNNEQFF
v_call: TRBV12-1; j_call: TRBJ2-1; cdr3_aa: CASSFVGCRDNEQFF
v_call: TRBV9; j_call: TRBJ2-5; cdr3_aa: CASSVGGQETQYF
v_call: TRBV30; j_call: TRBJ1-2; cdr3_aa: CAWSVTGGNYGYTF
v_call: TRBV19; j_call: TRBJ2-1; cdr3_aa: CASSRLAGIYNEQFF
v_call: TRBV7-9; j_call: TRBJ1-1; cdr3_aa: CASSYTGGTEAFF
v_call: TRBV6-1; j_call: TRBJ2-7; cdr3_aa: CASSEYGHTYEQYF
v_call: TRBV9; j_call: TRBJ2-3; cdr3_aa: CATGAGGTSRTDTQYF
v_call: TRBV18; j_call: TRBJ1-5; cdr3_aa: CASSQGTGGDQPQHF
v_call: TRBV5-1; j_call: TRBJ2-7; cdr3_aa: CASSLQGARDEQYF
v_call: TRBV4-1; j_call: TRBJ2-1; cdr3_aa: CASSPTGSSYNEQFF
v_call: TRBV11-2; j_call: TRBJ2-1; cdr3_aa: CASSQSGSYNEQFF
v_call: TRBV18; j_call: TRBJ2-3; cdr3_aa: CASSPPGLAGRDTQYF
v_call: TRBV2; j_call: TRBJ2-3; cdr3_aa: CASRRLTSTDTQYF
v_call: TRBV11-2; j_call: TRBJ2-3; cdr3_aa: CASSLVRGDGTDTQYF
v_call: TRBV6-5; j_call: TRBJ2-7; cdr3_aa: CASSSPGQGLYEQYF
v_call: TRBV7-3; j_call: TRBJ2-6; cdr3_aa: CASSLKGAGSLVSGANVLTF
v_call: TRBV11-2; j_call: TRBJ1-2; cdr3_aa: CASSMGQGNDYGYTF
v_call: TRBV18; j_call: TRBJ2-7; cdr3_aa: CASSPSAGAYEQYF
v_call: TRBV19; j_call: TRBJ1-5; cdr3_aa: CASSIGTGGGQPQHF
v_call: TRBV6-5; j_call: TRBJ2-7; cdr3_aa: CASRSPGTNAYEQYF
v_call: TRBV3-1/TRBV3-2; j_call: TRBJ2-3; cdr3_aa: CASSPPWWASGGAWDTQYF
v_call: TRBV3-1/TRBV3-2; j_call: TRBJ2-5; cdr3_aa: CASSQRGAETQYF
v_call: TRBV5-6; j_call: TRBJ1-4; cdr3_aa: CASSGVAGSETNEKLFF
v_call: TRBV27; j_call: TRBJ2-7; cdr3_aa: CARTDKTYEQYF
v_call: TRBV9; j_call: TRBJ2-5; cdr3_aa: CASNAGYQETQYF
v_call: TRBV28; j_call: TRBJ1-1; cdr3_aa: CASSLRGRLTRTEAFF
v_call: TRBV5-4; j_call: TRBJ2-7; cdr3_aa: CASTRNRGTGTYEQYF
v_call: TRBV2; j_call: TRBJ2-2; cdr3_aa: CASRKGSGTGELFF
v_call: TRBV7-8; j_call: TRBJ2-5; cdr3_aa: CASSLVGEETQYF
v_call: TRBV5-5; j_call: TRBJ1-4; cdr3_aa: CASSLSSLDRGVEKLFF
v_call: TRBV6-5; j_call: TRBJ1-5; cdr3_aa: CASSYGQGTQPQHF
v_call: TRBV27; j_call: TRBJ2-3; cdr3_aa: CASSSAAGVDTQYF
v_call: TRBV27; j_call: TRBJ2-4; cdr3_aa: CASSLSTSGGGKNIQYF
v_call: TRBV9; j_call: TRBJ1-1; cdr3_aa: CASSVDPQGRTEAFF
v_call: TRBV6-5; j_call: TRBJ1-1; cdr3_aa: CASSSPGGYTEAFF
v_call: TRBV10-3; j_call: TRBJ1-2; cdr3_aa: CAISVLPNAGDRNYGYTF
v_call: TRBV27; j_call: TRBJ2-3; cdr3_aa: CASTRADTQYF
v_call: TRBV19; j_call: TRBJ2-2; cdr3_aa: CASSIRPRGQSLPGELFF